Below are 10 T cell receptor beta chains sequenced from a single sample in a study of shared clonotypes between healthy human individuals. Naivety among CD8 cells was defined by CD45RO negativity and positive CCR7 selection, thereby excluding terminally differentiated effector memory CD45RA+ cells. Profiled with immunoSEQ multiplex PCR; TCRdb holds only in-frame clones, not every one. The sample carries about 580,000 clones, roughly 98% recorded once. The sequencing sample was made of naive CD8+ T cells sorted from blood. These receptor sequences come from a man aged 25-40 years in good health.

The CDR3 protein is CASSIRRLNSYEQYF. The CDR3 nucleotides read TGTGCCAGTAGTATAAGGCGACTTAACTCCTACGAGCAGTACTTC. This rearrangement joins TRBV19 to TRBJ2-7; no definite D call. CDR1 LNHDA and CDR2 SQIVND come from the germline V gene (reference sequence). V lost 2 bases and J 0 bases, leaving 11 bases between the germline ends. CDR3 size: 15 residues.

The rearrangement links TRBV6-6 to TRBJ1-2; a possible D gene is TRBD1 (6 bases). Germline loops: CDR1 MNHNY, CDR2 SVGAGI (reference sequence). The CDR3 runs to 14 residues. Trimming took off 6 bases at V and 5 bases at J, with 16 bases between the two ends. CDR3 residues: CASSLDSGRYGYTF. In DNA form, the CDR3 reads TGTGCCAGCAGCTTGGACAGCGGGCGTTATGGCTACACCTTC.

The chain has TRBV2 and TRBJ2-7, with no clear D. Looked up from germline, CDR1 is SNHLY and CDR2 is FYNNEI. Trimming removed 2 bases from V and 3 bases from J, with 8 bases in between. The CDR3 spans 13 residues. CDR3 nucleotides: TGTGCCAGCAGTGAACATTCTAGCTACGAGCAGTACTTC. Protein sequence: CASSEHSSYEQYF.

The genes are TRBV25-1 and TRBJ2-3, with 8 bases matching TRBD1. V shed 5 bases, J shed 2 bases, and the junction held 9 bases outside the gene matches. Germline V lookup: CDR1 MGHDK, CDR2 SYGVNS. This CDR3 is built from 16 residues. CDR3 amino acids: CASSPYPDRDTDTQYF. The CDR3 DNA follows: TGTGCCAGCAGTCCCTACCCGGACAGGGACACAGATACGCAGTATTTT.

This chain uses TRBV11-3 with TRBJ1-1; a weak D match, TRBD1 (6 bases). The CDR3 has 12 amino acids. Germline CDR1 reads SGHNT; CDR2 reads YENEEA. V gave up 3 bases and J gave up 9 bases, with 11 bases separating them. CDR3 protein: CASSFPGQKAFF. The CDR3 DNA is TGTGCCAGCAGCTTTCCGGGACAAAAAGCTTTCTTT.

This chain links TRBV5-4 with TRBJ2-2; D call uncertain. From germline, CDR1 is SGHNT and CDR2 YYREEE (reference sequence). There are 15 residues in the CDR3. The V gene lost 1 base and the J gene lost 6 bases, with 13 bases spanning the gap. CDR3 sequence (DNA): TGTGCCAGCAGCTTGAAGGCGAACGGTGCCGGGGAGCTGTTTTTT. Residues: CASSLKANGAGELFF.

The CDR3 DNA sequence: TGTGCCAGCAGCCCGGGGGCAGCGGGTGCTGAATCCGAGTTCTTC. Protein: CASSPGAAGAESEFF. The rearrangement joins TRBV6-5 to TRBJ2-1; perhaps D is TRBD1 or TRBD2 (6 bases each). The CDR3 has 15 amino acids. V dropped 6 bases and J dropped 14 bases, with 26 bases sitting between them. Germline V gene data show CDR1 as MNHEY and CDR2 as SVGAGI.

This clone appeared once. The CDR3 DNA reads TGTGCCAGCAGTGGTACCGAGCGGGGGCGGGGTGAAGCTTTCTTT. Residues: CASSGTERGRGEAFF. The chain uses TRBV27 and TRBJ1-1, with a tentative D call TRBD1 (6 bases). From germline, CDR1 is MNHEY and CDR2 SMNVEV (reference sequence). V lost 5 bases to trimming and J lost 7 bases, with 20 bases between them. CDR3 length: 15 amino acids.

The rearrangement uses TRBV15 and TRBJ1-2, with 8 nucleotides matching TRBD1. The CDR3 extends over 16 amino acids. After removal of 0 bases from V and 1 base from J, the junction contained 4 bases not matched to a gene. Germline V gene lookup returns CDR1 LNHNV and CDR2 YYDKDF (reference sequence). The CDR3 nucleotides read TGTGCCACCAGCAGAGACAGGGGGCTAGGTAACTATGGCTACACCTTC. Residues: CATSRDRGLGNYGYTF.

The J gene is TRBJ2-5, the V gene TRBV9, with 9 nucleotides matching TRBD2. Per germline, CDR1 SGDLS and CDR2 YYNGEE. The V segment lost 0 bases and the J segment 1 base; nucleotides outside the gene matches: 4. This CDR3 has 16 residues. DNA of the CDR3: TGTGCCAGCAGCGTAGCTGCGGGAGGGCCCCAAGAGACCCAGTACTTC. It is translated as CASSVAAGGPQETQYF.